This entry lists 12 T cell receptor beta chains sequenced from one sample in a study of blood T cells in healthy people across ages. Then a second PCR, running roughly 7 to 11 cycles, was carried out with a sample-barcoded 5' primer and a J-beta primer mix. TCRdb ran MiXCR on the 5' RACE reads and lists one entry per CDR3 protein. The sample lists 1.8 million or so distinct CDR3 sequences; approximately 40% were seen once. Sequencing was done on a sample of blood. All receptors derive from a human donor in good health.

The gene calls are TRBV15 and TRBJ2-4, with D perhaps assigned TRBD1 or TRBD2 (5 bases each). TRBJ2-7 matches the DNA end more closely, so the J call is doubtful. Germline CDR1 is LNHNV and CDR2 is YYDKDF (reference sequence). This CDR3 contains 14 residues. The CDR3 DNA reads TGTGCCACCAGCAGCGGGACGGTCACCTACGAGCAGTACTTC. This sequence encodes CATSSGTVTYEQYF.

This rearrangement joins TRBV10-3 to TRBJ2-1, with unresolved D. Between the trimmed V and J ends, which lost 2 bases and 8 bases, there was a span of 7 bases. CDR3 size: 12 residues. The germline CDR1 and CDR2 sequences are ENHRY and SYGVKD. CDR3 sequence: CAISERIDEQFF. As DNA, the CDR3 is TGTGCCATCAGTGAGAGAATCGATGAGCAGTTCTTC.

The genes are TRBV2 and TRBJ2-5; TRBD2 might be the D (6 bases). CDR1 is SNHLY, CDR2 FYNNEI, per germline. V lost 2 bases and J 5 bases, leaving 18 bases between the germline ends. CDR3 size: 16 residues. The CDR3 DNA reads as TGTGCCAGCAGTGAAAGGGAGGTCAGAAGAAAGGAGACCCAGTACTTC. It yields the protein CASSEREVRRKETQYF.

The CDR3 is CASSKDSLGYGYTF. CDR3 in DNA: TGCGCCAGCAGCAAGGACAGCCTAGGCTATGGCTACACCTTC. The V gene is TRBV5-1, the J gene TRBJ1-2; a weak D match, TRBD1 (6 bases). The V end was cut by 4 bases, the J end by 4 bases, with 14 bases between. This CDR3 region has 14 residues. Germline loops: CDR1 SGHRS, CDR2 YFSETQ.

The V gene is TRBV27, the J gene TRBJ2-4; D ambiguous. The germline V and J ends were trimmed by 6 bases and 13 bases, with 16 bases remaining between them. CDR3 length: 12 amino acids. Germline CDR1 and CDR2: MNHEY and SMNVEV (reference sequence). In DNA, the CDR3 is TGTGCCAGCAGGAGTATACTCCTGGAGCAGTACTTC. Its translation is CASRSILLEQYF.

This chain uses TRBV24-1 with TRBJ2-6; unclear D gene. The germline V gene encodes CDR1 KGHDR and CDR2 SFDVKD. The CDR3 covers 15 residues. Deletions cut 3 bases from V and 4 bases from J, with 9 bases between. This CDR3 reads CATSDAKRGANVLTF. The CDR3, as DNA: TGTGCCACCAGTGATGCCAAAAGGGGGGCCAACGTCCTGACTTTC.

The gene calls are TRBV29-1 and TRBJ2-6; D gene uncertain. CDR1 and CDR2 from the germline V gene are SQVTM and ANQGSEA. CDR3 length: 13 residues. Trimming removed 4 bases at V and 2 bases at J, with 6 bases between. DNA of the CDR3: TGCAGCGTTGCGATCCCTGGGGCCAACGTCCTGACTTTC. It encodes CSVAIPGANVLTF.

This clonotype has only a few counts. The chain recombines TRBV4-3 with TRBJ2-3; perhaps TRBD2 as D (6 bases). The CDR3 spans 15 residues. Trimming pared 1 base from V and 6 bases from J, leaving 14 bases between. Germline CDR1 LGHNA, CDR2 YSLEER. The CDR3 sequence is CASSQVDGGIDTQYF. The CDR3 DNA follows: TGCGCCAGCAGCCAAGTAGATGGAGGGATTGATACGCAGTATTTT.

This clonotype was counted ten times or more. The rearrangement joins TRBV7-7 to TRBJ2-7; D is possibly TRBD2 (5 bases). Germline CDR1 SSHAT, CDR2 FNYEAQ (reference sequence). Trimming cost V 3 bases and J 0 bases, with 9 bases left between them. The CDR3 runs 14 residues. CDR3 sequence (DNA): TGTGCCAGCAGCTTGGAGGAAGGCTCCTACGAGCAGTACTTC. Translated: CASSLEEGSYEQYF.

This chain links TRBV5-6 with TRBJ2-2; 9 nucleotides match TRBD1. V lost 4 bases, J lost 6 bases, and 7 bases stayed unmatched. There are 15 residues in the CDR3. Germline CDR1 is SGHDT and CDR2 is YYEEEE. CDR3 residues: CASSPDRGSPGELFF. In nucleotides, the CDR3 is TGTGCCAGCAGCCCGGACAGGGGATCGCCCGGGGAGCTGTTTTTT.

V is TRBV6-2 or TRBV6-3 and J is TRBJ1-1; TRBD1 agrees at 7 bases. V was pared by 4 bases and J by 0 bases, with 5 bases of the junction left unmatched. Germline lookup yields CDR1 MNHEY and CDR2 SVGEGT. The CDR3 is 15 amino acids. DNA for the CDR3: TGTGCCAGCAGTTCGACAGGGCGTGTGAACACTGAAGCTTTCTTT. Protein: CASSSTGRVNTEAFF.

The chain uses TRBV6-2 or TRBV6-3 and TRBJ1-5, with a weak D call TRBD1 (5 bases). Trimming took 4 bases from V and 3 from J, leaving 10 bases between them. The germline gives CDR1 MNHEY, CDR2 SVGEGT. The CDR3 totals 14 residues. CDR3 coding DNA: TGTGCCAGCAGTTTTAGGACAAACAATCAGCCCCAGCATTTT. Protein product: CASSFRTNNQPQHF.